The rows below give T cell receptor beta chains drawn from one sample of a study of identical twins. In TCRdb, the 5' RACE reads were re-called with MiXCR into one record per CDR3 protein. Among about 520,000 distinct CDR3 sequences listed, approximately 22% were seen once. This sample was also put to use in a study of T cells expressing NK-cell markers.

Input material: CD4+ T cells sorted from blood. Receptors originate from a young woman in good health. Each CDR3 is given with its conserved first and last residue. Fields, in order: CDR3 length, V gene, clone size, J gene, D gene, CDR3 DNA, CDR3 protein. A D gene is named only where the DNA matches it firmly. The size entry is marked missing in some rows and otherwise reads once, few, many or a size class.

>15|TRBV4-1|-|TRBJ2-1|-
TGCGCCAGCAGGCGAGTGGGGCTGGCCTACAATGAGCAGTTCTTC
CASRRVGLAYNEQFF
>13|TRBV18|-|TRBJ1-1|-
TGTGCCAGCTTAGGCGGACCGAACACTGAAGCTTTCTTT
CASLGGPNTEAFF
>16|TRBV29-1|-|TRBJ2-6|-
TGCAGCGTTGAAGCAGGGGGGGCGAGTGGGGCCAACGTCCTGACTTTC
CSVEAGGASGANVLTF
>14|TRBV4-2|-|TRBJ2-7|-
TGTGCCAGCAGCCAAGCCGCCAGGGCGGGGGAGCAGTACTTC
CASSQAARAGEQYF
>14|TRBV7-2|many|TRBJ2-7|-
TGTGCCAGCAGCTCCTGGACACCCCTTTGGGAGCAGTACTTC
CASSSWTPLWEQYF
>15|TRBV6-1|few|TRBJ1-4|-
TGTGCCAGCAGCCGGTGGGACATACGTAATGAAAAACTGTTTTTT
CASSRWDIRNEKLFF
>14|TRBV12-3/TRBV12-4|many|TRBJ2-7|TRBD2
TGTGCCAGCACCCCGGGCGGGAGGGCCTACGAGCAGTACTTC
CASTPGGRAYEQYF
>16|TRBV6-1|few|TRBJ2-7|TRBD1
TGTGCCAGCAGTGTCCACCGGGACAGGGGTCCCTACGAGCAGTACTTC
CASSVHRDRGPYEQYF
>16|TRBV6-5|-|TRBJ2-1|-
TGTGCCAGCAGTTACCCCCAAGGGAGACAACACAATGAGCAGTTCTTC
CASSYPQGRQHNEQFF
>12|TRBV7-9|-|TRBJ1-2|-
TGTGCCTCCACAAAGGAGTGGGGTGGCTACACCTTC
CASTKEWGGYTF
>14|TRBV20-1|few|TRBJ1-1|-
TGCAGTGCTAGAATCCCGGGGGCTAACACTGAAGCTTTCTTT
CSARIPGANTEAFF
>15|TRBV3-1|-|TRBJ1-6|-
TGTGCCAGCAGCCAGTCGGGAACCTATAATTCACCCCTCCACTTT
CASSQSGTYNSPLHF
>12|TRBV29-1|many|TRBJ2-5|TRBD2
TGCAGCGGGGGACTAGCCTTGGAGACCCAGTACTTC
CSGGLALETQYF